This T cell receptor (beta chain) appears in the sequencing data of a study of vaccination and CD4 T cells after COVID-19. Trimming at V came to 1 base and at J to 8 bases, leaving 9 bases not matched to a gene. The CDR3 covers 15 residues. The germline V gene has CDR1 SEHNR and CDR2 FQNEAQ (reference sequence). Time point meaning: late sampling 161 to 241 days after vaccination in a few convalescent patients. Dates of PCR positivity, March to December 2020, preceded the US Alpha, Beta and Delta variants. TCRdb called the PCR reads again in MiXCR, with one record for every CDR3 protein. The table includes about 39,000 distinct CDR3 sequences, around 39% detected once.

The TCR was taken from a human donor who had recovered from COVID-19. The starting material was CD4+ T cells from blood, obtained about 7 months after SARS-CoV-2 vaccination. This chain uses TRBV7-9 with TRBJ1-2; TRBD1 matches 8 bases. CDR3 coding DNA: TGTGCCAGCAGCTTAGGAGCAGGGGGCCGGCAGGGCTACACCTTC. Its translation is CASSLGAGGRQGYTF.